These T cell receptor beta chains were read from a single sample in a study of monozygotic twins with inflammatory bowel disease. TCRdb re-called the 5' RACE reads, yielding one record per CDR3 amino acid sequence without DNA. This repertoire includes approximately 150,000 distinct CDR3 sequences. The sample taken for sequencing was blood. The receptor set was obtained from a human donor with ulcerative colitis or Crohn's disease, or a healthy co-twin of an affected twin (not recorded which). CDR3s include the opening cysteine and the closing phenylalanine or tryptophan. Each record gives: CDR3 protein, J gene, clone size, V gene. Clone size is shown for a subset of rows, as once, few, many or a class of expanded clone.

CASSLMTGTDTQYF,TRBJ2-3,NA,TRBV7-3
CSGGGDVAEQYF,TRBJ2-7,NA,TRBV20-1
CASSFSETDYEQYF,TRBJ2-7,NA,TRBV7-7
CASSVWGTDDTDTQYF,TRBJ2-3,NA,TRBV9
CSVEYAGGTQYF,TRBJ2-5,NA,TRBV29-1
CSARDTGGVPQHF,TRBJ1-5,NA,TRBV20-1
CASSSPSRRSYNEQFF,TRBJ2-1,NA,TRBV27
CASSPRTGAYEQYF,TRBJ2-7,NA,TRBV7-9
CASSQESSGAFYEQYF,TRBJ2-7,NA,TRBV4-1
CASTPRGGSGNTIYF,TRBJ1-3,NA,TRBV6-1
CASSLVGSGGEQYF,TRBJ2-7,NA,TRBV11-3
CASSSSGSDSPLHF,TRBJ1-6,NA,TRBV18
CSAIDSKAHYEQYF,TRBJ2-7,NA,TRBV20-1
CSARSGTGVSNQPQHF,TRBJ1-5,NA,TRBV20-1
CASSQWNQPQHF,TRBJ1-5,NA,TRBV13
CASSQENRAGNQPQHF,TRBJ1-5,NA,TRBV4-2
CASSRFGKSTYEQYF,TRBJ2-7,NA,TRBV19
CASSYGGGQTIYEQYF,TRBJ2-7,NA,TRBV5-1
CASSVSGGAKSGDTQYF,TRBJ2-3,NA,TRBV9
CASTQGIFYTF,TRBJ1-2,medium-sized,TRBV6-5
CASRLGQGSGEAFF,TRBJ1-1,NA,TRBV6-5
CASSPTGGNYGYTF,TRBJ1-2,NA,TRBV7-3
CASSSLTGGYEQYF,TRBJ2-7,NA,TRBV27